The present TCR beta chain was sequenced within a study of blood T cell repertoires in COVID-19. The data were produced by immunoSEQ multiplex PCR, yet TCRdb's version contains in-frame clones alone and is incomplete. This sample yields roughly 100,000 clones, of which 65% to 90% are seen a single time; about 5% belongs to the top ten. Germline V gives CDR1 SGHRS, CDR2 YFSETQ. The CDR3 totals 12 residues. J lost 7 bases, V lost 4 bases, and 3 bases had no gene match. Sequencing used peripheral blood. V and J are TRBV5-1 and TRBJ2-3; the match to TRBD2 covers 7 bases. This receptor was taken from a man aged 60-69 years with acute or convalescent COVID-19. CDR3 DNA sequence: TGCGCCAGCAGCCAGGGACTATATACGCAGTATTTT. Its protein is CASSQGLYTQYF.